This T cell receptor beta chain was sequenced for a study of cytomegalovirus exposure and HLA in healthy donors (dated by TCRdb to about 2017). About the investigation overall: An earlier analysis of roughly 570 of the donors reported around 280 Gb of sequence data and about 120 million unique TCR beta sequences obtained from about 180 million T cells. An early release covering around 630 HLA-typed donors comprised 250 to 350 gigabases of sequencing data and about 90 million unique TCR sequences. The genetic ancestry cluster associated with self-reported Caucasian donors included approximately 85% of the roughly 400 genotyped donors. The study was designed to test whether signatures of past pathogen exposure could be identified by cataloging public T cell receptors. The T cell repertoires of 666 subjects were profiled by immunosequencing and related to cytomegalovirus serostatus. Along with the approximately 600-subject first cohort, a separate validation cohort of over a hundred different subjects was used. To predict cytomegalovirus infection status, the study combined high-throughput TCR immunosequencing, statistical association of individual TCRs with disease status, and machine learning. In a later analysis, previously published TCR beta repertoires from 670 or so donors were re-analyzed and high-resolution HLA genotyping was added so that TCR occurrence patterns could be studied. Rather than using new phenotypic data, the later analysis identified candidate immune exposures from TCR beta sequences and from how often those sequences occurred across donors. An earlier analysis of more than 450 of the donors used high-throughput TCR beta sequencing to judge whether each TCR beta V gene segment behaved as functional or pseudogenic. Alongside the repertoire data, information on donor age, sex, ethnicity and CMV serostatus was compiled. A later genetic analysis used genome-wide SNP genotypes for about three fifths of the 666 donors, treating that subset as a discovery cohort. Every discovery cohort repertoire had been produced on one sequencing platform. Class I and class II HLA loci were covered by the typing at four-digit resolution. Typing coverage differed by locus: A, B, C, DRB1 and DQB1 were typed in about 620-640 donors, DQA1 in roughly 500, DPA1 in 600 to 610, and DPB1 in just under 490. Because of strong linkage in the cohort, roughly five DR-DQ haplotypes were treated as single units for association and clustering. Across some 400 genotyped donors of the cohort, an average of 235,054 unique TCR beta nucleotide sequences per donor were sequenced, and roughly 17% of those sequences were non-productive.

This clone showed up just once. What this receptor recognizes is not known. No qualities accompany the bases; no much larger clone lies one base away. The cohort comprised around 690 healthy bone marrow donors. All cohort members were sampled while nominally healthy, although unrecorded immune exposures were likely present. The donor was CMV seronegative and belonged to the group of 320 or so seronegative cohort members. A peripheral blood sample was provided by each donor, and peripheral blood mononuclear cells were used for TCR beta sequencing. Genomic DNA was extracted from the blood cell samples with the Qiagen DNeasy Blood Extraction Kit. The library was obtained by the immunoSEQ multiplex PCR assay. A mixture of 60 forward primers for TCR Vbeta segments and 13 reverse primers for TCR Jbeta segments was used in the multiplex PCR. The CDR3 region of rearranged TCR beta genes was amplified from genomic DNA with a multiplex PCR assay. Amplified TCR beta libraries were sequenced as 87-base-pair reads on the Illumina HiSeq System. The authors' pipeline ran thus. A later analysis counted approximately 74 million unique TCR beta chains across the 550 to 700 repertoires, and 9.5 million to 11 million of these chains were shared by at least two donors. A nearest-neighbor algorithm error-corrected the raw reads and collapsed the reads into unique sequences, merging closely related sequences to remove PCR and sequencing errors. Alignment of CDR3 sequences to IMGT reference sequences was used to assign V, D and J gene segments. For a sequence to be retained, a match of at least six nucleotides to both a V gene segment and a J gene segment was required. Rearrangements were called productive when the CDR3 lacked stop codons and stayed in frame with V and J; all others were non-productive. CDR3 was defined according to IMGT convention as the region running from the second conserved V-encoded cysteine to the conserved J-encoded phenylalanine. The earlier analysis of some 550 of the donors excluded any sequence lacking an unambiguous match to a single V gene segment. In an earlier analysis of approximately 550 of the donors, V segments were called functional above 56.7% productive rearrangements and were called segregating when the between-donor standard deviation exceeded 5%. To diagnose cytomegalovirus status from the catalog of TCR beta chain sequences, a statistical classification framework was built. V and J gene assignment, in a later analysis, came from comparing TCR nucleotide sequences with IMGT/GENE-DB human TR gene sequences. Using the TCRdist pipeline, a later analysis assigned CDR3 sequences along with most-parsimonious VDJ recombination scenarios. In a later analysis, each TCR beta chain was defined by its CDR3 amino acid sequence together with its V-gene family, and reads lacking a unique V-gene family were excluded. In a later analysis, 450 to 600 highly shared, low-generation-probability nucleotide sequences were removed to address suspected cross-contamination and a sequencing artifact. For each public chain, a later analysis derived a clonal expansion index from normalized ranks of inferred template counts within each repertoire. In a later analysis, generation probabilities were computed using a VDJ recombination model fitted to out-of-frame rearrangements, and the results were checked against IGoR. In a later analysis, TCR-TCR, TCR-HLA and TCR-CMV co-occurrence was scored with hypergeometric tests, and a repertoire-size bias correction was applied to TCR pairs. In a later analysis, false discovery rates were estimated by permuting HLA or CMV assignments 20 times. In a later analysis, co-occurring TCRs were grouped with DBSCAN, and TCRdist sequence similarity was added when clustering was performed within HLA-allele-positive subsets. For co-occurrence clustering, repertoires with fewer than 30,000 or more than 120,000 public chains were excluded, along with 4 to 6 repertoires with anomalous nucleotide sharing. TCRdb took over this immuneACCESS table, retaining in-frame rearrangements with V and J assigned. Such tables are incomplete; in checked studies, under half of the missing clones stem from an unresolved V gene, and the remainder is unexplained. V, J and clone size are taken as reported in that table, and D and trimming were inferred from the DNA itself. The sample records around 170,000 clones, roughly four fifths of which are singletons. Of the sample, approximately 0.8% falls within the top ten clones.

Including cysteine and phenylalanine, the CDR3 has 15 amino acids. CDR3 DNA only is kept here, 45 bases in frame from base 1. From the germline V gene, CDR1 is SGDLS and CDR2 is YYNGEE. Trimming removed 2 bases from V and 2 bases from J, leaving 14 bases between the germline ends. Findings and caveats that apply to the study as a whole: In the study, around 150 TCR beta chains were listed as associated with cytomegalovirus. In a later analysis, the rate of TCR association differed among HLA loci, with DRB1 alleles having the most associated TCRs and HLA-C alleles having the fewest. Because HLA typing was unavailable for some donors at each locus, only the typed subset was used in association tests. Cytomegalovirus status was reported to be diagnosed by the classifier with high specificity and sensitivity in both the original and validation cohorts. Assigning TCR associations to individual alleles was difficult when HLA alleles, especially DR and DQ, strongly co-occurred. In this cohort, only TCR beta chains were sequenced, and detectable features were limited by the absence of alpha or paired-chain data. A later genetic analysis reported fewer N-insertions in productive TCRs among donors in an Asian-associated ancestry cluster than the roughly 720-donor mean. In a later analysis, most CMV-associated TCR beta chains were found to appear HLA-restricted, with HLA associations seemingly driven largely by CMV exposure. The 87-base-pair reads could not distinguish some IMGT-functional V segments, including TRBV6-2 and TRBV6-3, so those segments were excluded. A few of the identified cytomegalovirus-associated TCR beta chains were confirmed in vitro to be specific for cytomegalovirus antigens. A further reported finding was that TCR beta sequences accurately predicted the HLA-A and HLA-B alleles for most subjects in the first cohort. In a later analysis, 15,000 to 20,000 TCR beta sequences were associated with specific HLA alleles at a false discovery rate of 0.05. A later analysis reported that several top co-occurrence clusters appeared linked to parvovirus B19, influenza, CMV and Epstein-Barr virus. The earlier analysis of a few hundred of the donors excluded some 15 rarely observed V segments, including chromosome 9 orphons, because counts were too low. While some public TCRs were present in many individuals, most TCR sequences turned up only very rarely across donors. The authors suggested that the approach could potentially be extended to other disease states and immunological phenotypes. In a later genetic analysis, a missense DCLRE1C variant was associated with V-gene and J-gene trimming of TCR beta chains, and the association was replicated in an independent cohort. For the cohort, immune exposure information was limited to CMV serostatus. In an earlier analysis of around 600 of the donors, most TCR beta V segments appeared in productive rearrangements about 87% or about 30% of the time, broadly matching IMGT annotations. A cluster of highly shared sequence variants was judged likely to represent a technical artifact of the sequencing pipeline. Linkage disequilibrium might explain the correlated functional status among segregating V segments, but an unknown experimental factor could not be ruled out. In a later analysis, HLA-associated TCR beta chains were found to be more clonally expanded and to have lower generation probabilities than equally common non-associated chains. Presence/absence analyses assumed roughly uniform sequencing depth across donors, an assumption that may not hold.

The sequence joins TRBV9 to TRBJ2-7; TRBD1 could be the D gene, as 6 bases match. The sample was PBMCs. The receptor comes from a woman under 30 in good health and CMV-seronegative. At the DNA level, the sequence is TGTGCCAGCAGCGTCGGACAGCCACTAACCTACGAGCAGTACTTC. This gives the protein CASSVGQPLTYEQYF. With the portions outside the CDR3 filled from the reference TRBV9 and TRBJ2-7 genes, the complete variable region becomes DSGVTQTPKHLITATGQRVTLRCSPRSGDLSVYWYQQSLDQGLQFLIQYYNGEERAKGNILERFSAQQFPDLHSELNLSSLELGDSALYFCASSVGQPLTYEQYFGPGTRLTVT.